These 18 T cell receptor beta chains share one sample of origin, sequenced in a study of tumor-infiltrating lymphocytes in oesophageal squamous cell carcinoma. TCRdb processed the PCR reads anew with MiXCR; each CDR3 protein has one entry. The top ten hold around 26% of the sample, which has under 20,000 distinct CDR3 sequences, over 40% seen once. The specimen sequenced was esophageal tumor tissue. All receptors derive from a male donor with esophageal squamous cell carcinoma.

CDR3 sequence reads: CASSLTSGRFDEQYF. For the CDR3, the DNA is TGTGCCAGCAGTCTGACTAGCGGGAGATTCGACGAGCAGTACTTC. This rearrangement joins TRBV7-3 to TRBJ2-7, with 12 bases matching TRBD2. The CDR3 is 15 residues long. The junction had 8 bases not matched to a gene; V was cut back by 6 bases and J by 5 bases. CDR1 is SGHTA, CDR2 FQGTGA, per germline.

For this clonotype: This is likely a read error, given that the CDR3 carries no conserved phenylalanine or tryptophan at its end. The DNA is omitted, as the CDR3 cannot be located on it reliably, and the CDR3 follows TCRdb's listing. CDR3 loop: CASRRRGEANYGYTLGS. This sequence joins TRBV6-2 or TRBV6-3 and TRBJ2-7; the D segment call TRBD2 is taken from the table without a DNA check. The CDR3 extends over 17 residues, inclusive of both ends. Germline V gene data show CDR1 as MNHEY and CDR2 as SVGEGT.

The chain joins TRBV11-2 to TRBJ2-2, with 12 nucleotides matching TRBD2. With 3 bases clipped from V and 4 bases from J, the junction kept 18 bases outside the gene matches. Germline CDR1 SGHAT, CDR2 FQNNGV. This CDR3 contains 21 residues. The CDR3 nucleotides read TGTGCCAGCAGCTTTAGTCCCCCTCTAGCGGGGGGGCCAATAAGCACCGGGGAGCTGTTTTTT. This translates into CASSFSPPLAGGPISTGELFF.

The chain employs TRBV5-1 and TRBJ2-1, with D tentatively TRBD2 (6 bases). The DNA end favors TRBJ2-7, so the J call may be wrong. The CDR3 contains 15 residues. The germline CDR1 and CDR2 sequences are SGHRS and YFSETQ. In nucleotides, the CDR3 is TGCGCCAGCAGCCAGGGACTTACAGACTACAATGAGCAGTACTTC. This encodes CASSQGLTDYNEQYF.

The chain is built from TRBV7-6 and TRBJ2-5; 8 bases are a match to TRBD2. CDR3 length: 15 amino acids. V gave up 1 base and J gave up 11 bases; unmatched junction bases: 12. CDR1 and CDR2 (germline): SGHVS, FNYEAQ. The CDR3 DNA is TGTGCCAGCAGCTTAGTAGCGGGGTTCACTGATACGCAGTACTTC. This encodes CASSLVAGFTDTQYF.

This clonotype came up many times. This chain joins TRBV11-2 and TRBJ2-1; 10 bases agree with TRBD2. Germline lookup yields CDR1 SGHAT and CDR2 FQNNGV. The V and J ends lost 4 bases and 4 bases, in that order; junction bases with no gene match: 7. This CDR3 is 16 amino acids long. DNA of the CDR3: TGTGCCAGCAGCTCCCGTCTAGCGGGAGCTTACAATGAGCAGTTCTTC. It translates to CASSSRLAGAYNEQFF.

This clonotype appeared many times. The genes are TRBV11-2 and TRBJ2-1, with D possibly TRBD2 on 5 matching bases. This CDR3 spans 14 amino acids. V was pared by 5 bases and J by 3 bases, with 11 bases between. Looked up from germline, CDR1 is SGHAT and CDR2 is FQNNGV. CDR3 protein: CASSPWENYNEQFF. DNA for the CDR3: TGTGCCAGCAGCCCGTGGGAGAACTACAATGAGCAGTTCTTC.

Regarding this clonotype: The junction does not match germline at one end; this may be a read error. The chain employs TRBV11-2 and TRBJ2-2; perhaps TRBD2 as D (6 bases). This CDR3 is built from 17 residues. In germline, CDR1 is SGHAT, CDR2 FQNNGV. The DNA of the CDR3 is TGTGCCAGCAGCTTAAGGACCCTAGCGAAAGACTCCGGGGAGCTTTTTTTT. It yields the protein CASSLRTLAKDSGELFF.

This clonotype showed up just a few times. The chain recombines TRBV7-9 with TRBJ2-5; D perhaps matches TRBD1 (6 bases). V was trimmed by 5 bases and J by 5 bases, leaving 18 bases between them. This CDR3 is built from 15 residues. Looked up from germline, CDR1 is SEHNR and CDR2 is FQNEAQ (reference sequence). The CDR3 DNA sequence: TGTGCCAGCAGCACCGGGACATTAGTCCAGGAGACCCAGTACTTC. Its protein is CASSTGTLVQETQYF.

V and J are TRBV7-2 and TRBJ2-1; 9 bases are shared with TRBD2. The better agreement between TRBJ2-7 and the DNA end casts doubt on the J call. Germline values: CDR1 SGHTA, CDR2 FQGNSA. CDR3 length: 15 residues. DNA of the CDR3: TGTGCCAGCAGCTCCGTAGCGGGGGATTACAATGAGCAGTACTTC. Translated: CASSSVAGDYNEQYF.

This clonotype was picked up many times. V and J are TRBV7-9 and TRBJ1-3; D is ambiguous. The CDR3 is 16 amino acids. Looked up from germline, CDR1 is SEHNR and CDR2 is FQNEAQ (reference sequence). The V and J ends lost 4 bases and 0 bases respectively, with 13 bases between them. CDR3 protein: CASSSLDGYSGNTIYF. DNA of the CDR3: TGTGCCAGCAGCTCCCTGGACGGGTACTCTGGAAACACCATATATTTT.

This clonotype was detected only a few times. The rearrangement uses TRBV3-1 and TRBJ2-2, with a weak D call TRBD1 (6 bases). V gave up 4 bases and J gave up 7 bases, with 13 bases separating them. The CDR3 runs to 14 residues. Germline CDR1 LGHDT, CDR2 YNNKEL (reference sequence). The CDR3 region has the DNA TGTGCCAGCAGCCGACGACAGGTCGGCGGGGAGCTGTTTTTT. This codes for CASSRRQVGGELFF.

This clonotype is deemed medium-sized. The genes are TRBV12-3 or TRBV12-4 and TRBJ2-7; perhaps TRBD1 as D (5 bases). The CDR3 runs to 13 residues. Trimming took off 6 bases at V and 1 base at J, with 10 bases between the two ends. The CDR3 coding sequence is TGTGCCAGCAGCGTGACAGCATCCTACGAGCAGTACTTC. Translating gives CASSVTASYEQYF.

CDR3 DNA sequence: TGTGCCAGCAGCTTCCGACTAGCGGGGTACAATGAGCAGTTCTTC. Its translation is CASSFRLAGYNEQFF. V is TRBV7-3 and J is TRBJ2-3; 11 bases agree with TRBD2. The J call may be in error: the DNA end matches TRBJ2-1 better. From germline, CDR1 is SGHTA and CDR2 FQGTGA. This CDR3 contains 15 residues.

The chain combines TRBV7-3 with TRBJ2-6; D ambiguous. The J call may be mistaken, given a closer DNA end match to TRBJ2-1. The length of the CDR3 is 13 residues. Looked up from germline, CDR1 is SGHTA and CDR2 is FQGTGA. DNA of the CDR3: TGTGCCAGCAGCTCCTCCGACTTAGAGACCCAGTTCTTC. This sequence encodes CASSSSDLETQFF.

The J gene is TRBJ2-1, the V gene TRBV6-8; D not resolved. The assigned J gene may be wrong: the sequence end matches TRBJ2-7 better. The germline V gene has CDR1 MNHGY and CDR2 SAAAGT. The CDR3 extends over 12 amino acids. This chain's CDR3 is CASSIHDYEQYF. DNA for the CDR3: TGTGCCAGCAGCATACATGACTACGAGCAGTACTTC.

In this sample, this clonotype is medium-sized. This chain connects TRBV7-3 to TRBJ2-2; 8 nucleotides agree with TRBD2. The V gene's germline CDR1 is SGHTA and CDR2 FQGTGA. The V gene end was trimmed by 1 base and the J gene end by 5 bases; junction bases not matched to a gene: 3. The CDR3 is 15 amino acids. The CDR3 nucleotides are TGTGCCAGCAGCTTAAAGGCGGGAGGTACCGGGGAGCTGTTTTTT. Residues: CASSLKAGGTGELFF.

The CDR3 sequence: CASSLAVAGAGTDTQYF. CDR3 bases: TGTGCCAGCAGCTTAGCCGTAGCAGGAGCGGGCACAGATACGCAGTATTTT. The chain links TRBV7-8 to TRBJ2-3; maybe TRBD2 (5 bases). The CDR3 sequence is 17 residues long. Trimming took 0 bases from V and 1 from J, leaving 14 bases between them. Germline CDR1 and CDR2: SGHVS and FQNEAQ.